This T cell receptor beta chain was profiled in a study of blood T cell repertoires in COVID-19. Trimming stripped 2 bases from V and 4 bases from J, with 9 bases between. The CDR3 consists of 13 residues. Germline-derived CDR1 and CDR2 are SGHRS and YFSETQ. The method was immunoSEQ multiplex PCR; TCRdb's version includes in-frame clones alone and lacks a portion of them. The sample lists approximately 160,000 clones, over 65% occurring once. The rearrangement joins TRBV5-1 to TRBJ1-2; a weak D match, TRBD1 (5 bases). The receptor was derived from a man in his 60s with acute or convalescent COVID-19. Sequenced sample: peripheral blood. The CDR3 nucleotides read TGCGCCAGCAGCTTTACTGACAGCTATGGCTACACCTTC. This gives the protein CASSFTDSYGYTF.